The entry below gives a single TCR beta chain sequence along with its context. CDR1 and CDR2 from the germline V gene are KGHSH and LQKENI. This CDR3 comprises 15 residues. After removal of 4 bases from V and 0 bases from J, the junction contained 2 bases not matched to a gene. The data originate from a study of T cells after yellow fever vaccination. TCRdb re-called the 5' RACE reads through MiXCR, storing one row per CDR3 protein. The sample yields under 550,000 distinct CDR3 sequences, 21% seen once. This specimen was PBMCs, taken approximately 22 days after the first yellow fever vaccination. V is TRBV18 and J is TRBJ1-4, with TRBD1 identical over 7 bases. The receptor comes from a man between 18 and 35 years old who received the YFV17D yellow fever vaccine. The CDR3 coding sequence is TGTGCCAGCTCACGAGGGGGCTCAACTAATGAAAAACTGTTTTTT. This codes for CASSRGGSTNEKLFF.